The 23 T cell receptor beta chains given below trace back to one sample, sequenced in a study of T cell repertoires in cytomegalovirus infection. TCRdb passed the reads through MiXCR, listing each CDR3 protein once. The sample carries about 700,000 distinct CDR3 sequences, approximately 33% recorded once. No antigens are known for them. The sequencing here drew on cultured PBMCs, taken from culture after CMV antigen stimulation. These receptors all come from a human donor in good health (CMV status not recorded). Some clones in this sample may be carry-over from other donors' samples.

V usage is TRBV19 and J usage is TRBJ1-1, with D possibly being TRBD1 (6 bases). The ends were cut back, 4 bases at V and 2 bases at J, with 11 bases in the middle. The CDR3 length is 14 residues. Germline assignment: CDR1 LNHDA and CDR2 SQIVND (reference sequence). CDR3 sequence: CASSNPGANTEAFF. For the CDR3, the DNA is TGTGCCAGTAGTAACCCGGGGGCTAACACTGAAGCTTTCTTT.

The V call is TRBV30, the J call TRBJ2-1; D ambiguous. CDR1 and CDR2 (germline): GTSNPN, SVGIG (reference sequence). Trimming pared 0 bases from V and 7 bases from J, leaving 1 base between. The CDR3 runs to 10 residues. The CDR3 is CAWSVNEQFF. The CDR3 region has the DNA TGTGCCTGGAGTGTAAATGAGCAGTTCTTC. The whole variable domain, remainder taken from reference TRBV30 and TRBJ2-1, is SQTIHQWPATLVQPVGSPLSLECTVEGTSNPNLYWYRQAAGRGLQLLFYSVGIGQISSEVPQNLSASRPQDRQFILSSKKLLLSDSGFYLCAWSVNEQFFGPGTRLTVL.

The V gene is TRBV6-6, the J gene TRBJ2-6, with 7 positions matching TRBD1. The CDR3 consists of 14 residues. The junction had 5 bases not matched to a gene; V was cut back by 9 bases and J by 3 bases. Germline V CDR1 and CDR2: MNHNY, SVGAGI (reference sequence). CDR3 DNA: TGTGCCAGTCGGACAGGTGGTGGGGCCAACGTCCTGACTTTC. Its translation is CASRTGGGANVLTF.

This clonotype was counted once. The V gene is TRBV20-1, the J gene TRBJ2-5; 7 positions agree with TRBD2. J gave up 9 bases and V 3 bases, and 22 bases lay outside the gene matches. Germline V CDR1 and CDR2: DFQATT, SNEGSKA (reference sequence). The CDR3 spans 17 residues. CDR3 sequence reads: CSASRVVGGEIRVPQYF. CDR3 bases: TGCAGTGCTAGTCGGGTTGTTGGGGGGGAGATAAGAGTTCCCCAGTACTTC.

The chain uses TRBV4-1 and TRBJ2-7; perhaps TRBD2 as D (5 bases). V dropped 4 bases and J dropped 4 bases, with 20 bases sitting between them. This CDR3 spans 16 amino acids. Germline V gene sequence: CDR1 MGHRA, CDR2 YSYEKL. Here the CDR3 DNA reads TGCGCCAGCAGCCCCGGACCCAAGACCGGGGATTACGAGCAGTACTTC. It translates to CASSPGPKTGDYEQYF.

Many counts were recorded for this clonotype. The V call is TRBV7-2, the J call TRBJ2-3; D may match TRBD1 or TRBD2 (5 bases each). With 3 bases removed from V and 1 base from J, the gap between germline ends came to 14 bases. Looked up from germline, CDR1 is SGHTA and CDR2 is FQGNSA. The CDR3 sequence is 16 residues long. This CDR3 reads CASSFRGLGGTDTQYF. CDR3 in DNA: TGTGCCAGCAGCTTTCGTGGACTGGGGGGCACAGATACGCAGTATTTT.

The rearrangement uses TRBV10-3 and TRBJ2-7, with D unclear. CDR1 and CDR2 (germline): ENHRY, SYGVKD. The CDR3 sequence is 13 residues long. V was trimmed by 2 bases and J by 1 base, leaving 6 bases between them. CDR3 protein: CAISEERSYEQYF. In DNA, the CDR3 is TGTGCCATCAGTGAGGAGCGTTCCTACGAGCAGTACTTC.

The rearrangement uses TRBV12-3 or TRBV12-4 and TRBJ2-1, with 8 bases fitting TRBD2. The CDR3 loop spans 12 amino acids. Losses at the gene ends were 3 bases for V and 11 bases for J; bases not matched to a gene: 3. The CDR3 DNA sequence: TGTGCCAGCAGTTTGGGCGGGGGGAAGCAGTTCTTC. Its translation is CASSLGGGKQFF.

The chain joins TRBV7-6 to TRBJ1-1; D unclear. V lost 6 bases and J lost 10, with 15 bases in between. The CDR3 consists of 12 residues. Germline V gene sequence: CDR1 SGHVS, CDR2 FNYEAQ. CDR3 sequence (DNA): TGTGCCAGCAGTCAAGTGTGGCCACGAGCTTTCTTT. Translating it yields CASSQVWPRAFF.

This clonotype was observed at least ten times. The chain joins TRBV7-2 to TRBJ2-3; D possibly corresponds to TRBD1 (6 bases). The V end lost 3 bases, the J end lost 5 bases, and 9 bases lay between the germline ends. This CDR3 region has 13 residues. The germline V gene encodes CDR1 SGHTA and CDR2 FQGNSA. DNA for the CDR3: TGTGCCAGCAGCTTGGGGGCGGGAGATACGCAGTATTTT. Residues: CASSLGAGDTQYF.

This clonotype was counted many times. The rearrangement joins TRBV7-2 to TRBJ1-1, with D tentatively TRBD1 (5 bases). The CDR3 has 13 amino acids. V was trimmed by 1 base and J by 12 bases, leaving 15 bases between them. Germline V gene data show CDR1 as SGHTA and CDR2 as FQGNSA. Here the CDR3 reads CASSLVPRGLPFF. Here the CDR3 DNA reads TGTGCCAGCAGCTTAGTCCCACGGGGGTTGCCTTTCTTT. Full variable domain (remainder filled in from reference TRBV7-2 and TRBJ1-1): GAGVSQSPSNKVTEKGKDVELRCDPISGHTALYWYRQSLGQGLEFLIYFQGNSAPDKSGLPSDRFSAERTGGSVSTLTIQRTQQEDSAVYLCASSLVPRGLPFFGQGTRLTVV.

The rearrangement links TRBV10-3 to TRBJ2-3, with D maybe TRBD2 (7 bases). The germline CDR1 and CDR2 sequences are ENHRY and SYGVKD. The CDR3 runs 15 residues. Trimming pared 2 bases from V and 4 bases from J, leaving 13 bases between. CDR3 region: CAISERGGGADTQYF. The CDR3 DNA reads as TGTGCCATCAGTGAGAGGGGGGGAGGTGCAGATACGCAGTATTTT.

The chain joins TRBV13 to TRBJ2-1; perhaps TRBD2 as D (5 bases). This CDR3 is 17 amino acids long. Germline V gene sequence: CDR1 PRHDT, CDR2 FYEKMQ (reference sequence). V lost 2 bases and J lost 8, with 22 bases in between. The CDR3, as DNA: TGTGCCAGCAGCTTAATTGCGGGTCGGCCGCGTAGGGATGAGCAGTTCTTC. Translating gives CASSLIAGRPRRDEQFF.

The chain uses TRBV18 and TRBJ2-3; either TRBD1 or TRBD2 may supply D (6 bases each). The CDR3 consists of 14 residues. Germline values: CDR1 KGHSH, CDR2 LQKENI. Trimming took 9 bases from V and 2 from J, leaving 15 bases between them. CDR3 nucleotide sequence: TGTGCCAGTGGAGATCGGGGGCTCACAGATACGCAGTATTTT. Translation gives CASGDRGLTDTQYF.

The J gene is TRBJ2-1, the V gene TRBV12-3 or TRBV12-4, with 11 bases that match TRBD2. V was pared by 7 bases and J by 0 bases, with 14 bases of the junction left unmatched. The CDR3 has 19 amino acids. The CDR3, as DNA: TGTGCCAGCATCTCTCCGCGGGGGACTAGCGGATTCTCCTACAATGAGCAGTTCTTC. It codes for CASISPRGTSGFSYNEQFF.

The V call is TRBV5-6, the J call TRBJ2-2; 7 bases line up with TRBD1. The CDR3 loop spans 15 amino acids. V trimming: 1 base; J trimming: 5 bases; junction bases outside the gene matches: 5. Germline V gives CDR1 SGHDT, CDR2 YYEEEE. CDR3 DNA: TGTGCCAGCAGCTTGTTAGGCAGGGGGACCGGGGAGCTGTTTTTT. This sequence encodes CASSLLGRGTGELFF.

V and J are TRBV6-8 and TRBJ1-5, with a weak D call TRBD1 (6 bases). CDR1 and CDR2 (germline): MNHGY, SAAAGT. The CDR3 is made up of 15 amino acids. V was pared by 0 bases and J by 6 bases, with 12 bases between. CDR3 DNA: TGTGCCAGCAGTTACTCGAGTCGGGGGGCTCAGCCCCAGCATTTT. The encoded protein is CASSYSSRGAQPQHF.

This clonotype was detected many times. V usage is TRBV7-2 and J usage is TRBJ2-7, with 7 bases matching TRBD1. The CDR3 length is 17 residues. The V gene end was trimmed by 1 base and the J gene end by 1 base; junction bases not matched to a gene: 10. Germline V gives CDR1 SGHTA, CDR2 FQGNSA. Here the CDR3 DNA reads TGTGCCAGCAGCTTAGTCACTAAACAGGGGTATTCCTACGAGCAGTACTTC. It specifies CASSLVTKQGYSYEQYF.

This clonotype has just a few counts. The V gene is TRBV20-1, the J gene TRBJ1-4; D unresolved. Germline lookup yields CDR1 DFQATT and CDR2 SNEGSKA (reference sequence). The CDR3 covers 11 residues. Trimming pared 3 bases from V and 7 bases from J, leaving 6 bases between. CDR3 DNA sequence: TGCAGTGCTAGTTTAGGTGAAAAACTGTTTTTT. It is translated as CSASLGEKLFF.

This clonotype was observed a handful of times. The chain recombines TRBV19 with TRBJ2-1, with D perhaps TRBD1 (5 bases). This CDR3 spans 13 amino acids. Germline V gene lookup returns CDR1 LNHDA and CDR2 SQIVND (reference sequence). V dropped 5 bases and J dropped 5 bases, with 10 bases sitting between them. DNA for the CDR3: TGTGCCAGTAGTCAACAGGTCCACAATGAGCAGTTCTTC. Protein: CASSQQVHNEQFF.

The chain combines TRBV5-1 with TRBJ2-3; perhaps TRBD2 as D (6 bases). This CDR3 has 16 amino acids. Looked up from germline, CDR1 is SGHRS and CDR2 is YFSETQ. The ends were cut back, 2 bases at V and 5 bases at J, with 18 bases in the middle. The CDR3 DNA follows: TGCGCCAGCAGCTTCGGAGGGAGACAAAGAAGAGATACGCAGTATTTT. This sequence encodes CASSFGGRQRRDTQYF.

This clonotype was found many times. The rearrangement uses TRBV7-2 and TRBJ2-7; 11 positions agree with TRBD2. J lost 3 bases, V lost 4 bases, and 5 bases had no gene match. Germline CDR1 reads SGHTA; CDR2 reads FQGNSA. The CDR3 length is 15 residues. The CDR3 loop is CASSSGLAASYEQYF. Here the CDR3 DNA reads TGTGCCAGCAGCTCGGGACTAGCGGCCAGCTACGAGCAGTACTTC. Complete variable domain (other parts from reference TRBV7-2 and TRBJ2-7): GAGVSQSPSNKVTEKGKDVELRCDPISGHTALYWYRQSLGQGLEFLIYFQGNSAPDKSGLPSDRFSAERTGGSVSTLTIQRTQQEDSAVYLCASSSGLAASYEQYFGPGTRLTVT.

The genes are TRBV6-6 and TRBJ2-7; D is perhaps TRBD1 (6 bases). The V and J ends lost 7 bases and 3 bases respectively, with 10 bases between them. The CDR3 has 12 amino acids. Germline loops: CDR1 MNHNY, CDR2 SVGAGI (reference sequence). The CDR3 DNA follows: TGTGCCAGCAAGGGACACCTCTACGAGCAGTACTTC. Its translation is CASKGHLYEQYF.